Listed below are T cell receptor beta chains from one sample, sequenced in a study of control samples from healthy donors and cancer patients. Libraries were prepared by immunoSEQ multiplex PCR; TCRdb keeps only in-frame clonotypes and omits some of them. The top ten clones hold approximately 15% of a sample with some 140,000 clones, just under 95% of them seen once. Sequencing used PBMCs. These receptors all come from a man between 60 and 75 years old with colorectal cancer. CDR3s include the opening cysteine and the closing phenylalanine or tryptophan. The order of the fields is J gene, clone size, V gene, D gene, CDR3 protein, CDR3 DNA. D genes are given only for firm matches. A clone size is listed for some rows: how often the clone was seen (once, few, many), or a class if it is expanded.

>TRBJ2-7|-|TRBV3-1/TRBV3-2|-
CASSQGQQTYEQYF
TGTGCCAGCAGCCAAGGGCAACAGACCTACGAGCAGTACTTC
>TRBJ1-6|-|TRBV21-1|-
CASSKESGTSYNSPLHF
TGTGCCAGCAGCAAAGAGTCAGGGACGTCCTATAATTCACCCCTCCACTTT
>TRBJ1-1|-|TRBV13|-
CASSLFRPTTEAFF
TGTGCCAGCAGCTTATTCAGGCCGACCACTGAAGCTTTCTTT
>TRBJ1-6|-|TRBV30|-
CAWISQAGTPLHF
TGTGCCTGGATCAGTCAGGCGGGTACACCCCTCCACTTT
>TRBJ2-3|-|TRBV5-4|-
CASSIQGTDTQYF
TGTGCCAGCAGTATACAGGGAACAGATACGCAGTATTTT
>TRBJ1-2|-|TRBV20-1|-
CSVPGLYTF
TGCAGTGTTCCCGGCCTCTACACCTTC
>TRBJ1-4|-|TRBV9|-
CASSVGRAPNEKLFF
TGTGCCAGCAGCGTAGGCAGGGCGCCTAATGAAAAACTGTTTTTT
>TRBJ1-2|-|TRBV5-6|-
CASSPPGSYGYTF
TGTGCCAGCAGCCCGCCGGGGTCCTATGGCTACACCTTC
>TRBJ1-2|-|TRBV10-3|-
CAISDGALDGYTF
TGTGCCATCAGTGACGGGGCCCTAGACGGCTACACCTTC
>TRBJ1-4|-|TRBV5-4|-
CASSLANNEKLFF
TGTGCCAGCAGCTTGGCCAATAATGAAAAACTGTTTTTT
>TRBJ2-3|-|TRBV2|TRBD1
CASSEPGGPDTQYF
TGTGCCAGCAGTGAGCCAGGGGGCCCAGATACGCAGTATTTT
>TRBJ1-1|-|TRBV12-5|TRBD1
CASGRTGNRRNTEAFF
TGTGCTAGTGGGAGGACAGGAAACAGGAGGAACACTGAAGCTTTCTTT
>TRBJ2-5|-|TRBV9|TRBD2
CASSGTSGVQETQYF
TGTGCCAGCAGCGGGACGAGCGGGGTCCAGGAGACCCAGTACTTC
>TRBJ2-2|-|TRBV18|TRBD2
CASSRFPSGGAANTGELFF
TGTGCCAGCTCCCGGTTCCCTAGCGGGGGGGCCGCGAACACCGGGGAGCTGTTTTTT
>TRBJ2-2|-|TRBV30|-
CAWIQHPTTAGELFF
TGTGCCTGGATCCAACACCCCACGACGGCCGGGGAGCTGTTTTTT
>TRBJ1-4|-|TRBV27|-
CASSWEVNEKLFF
TGTGCCAGCAGTTGGGAGGTAAATGAAAAACTGTTTTTT
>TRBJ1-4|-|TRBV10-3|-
CAISEKGELFF
TGTGCCATCAGTGAGAAGGGCGAACTGTTTTTT
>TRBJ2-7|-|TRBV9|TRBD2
CASSAGLAGSVREQYF
TGTGCCAGCAGCGCGGGACTAGCGGGGTCCGTGAGGGAGCAGTACTTC
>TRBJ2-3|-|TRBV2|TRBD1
CASSEVDRKRDTQYF
TGTGCCAGCAGTGAAGTGGACAGGAAGAGAGATACGCAGTATTTT
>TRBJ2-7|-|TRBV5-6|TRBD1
CASSLGTGFYEQYF
TGTGCCAGCAGCTTAGGGACAGGGTTCTACGAGCAGTACTTC
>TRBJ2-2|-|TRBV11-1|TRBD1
CASSLGGTGVTGELFF
TGTGCCAGCAGCTTAGGCGGGACAGGGGTGACCGGGGAGCTGTTTTTT
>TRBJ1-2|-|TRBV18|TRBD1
CASSPTIQGAGPGYTF
TGTGCCAGCTCACCTACCATACAGGGGGCAGGTCCGGGCTACACCTTC
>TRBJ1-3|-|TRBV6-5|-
CASSRNRFGGNTIYF
TGTGCCAGCAGCCGGAACCGATTCGGTGGAAACACCATATATTTT
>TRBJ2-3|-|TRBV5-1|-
CASSYDGATDTQYF
TGCGCCAGCAGCTACGACGGGGCCACAGATACGCAGTATTTT
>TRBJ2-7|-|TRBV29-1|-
CSVVAPDEQYF
TGCAGCGTTGTAGCGCCGGACGAGCAGTACTTC
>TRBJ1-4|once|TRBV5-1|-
CASSLEEEEKLFF
TGCGCCAGCAGCTTAGAGGAAGAGGAAAAACTGTTTTTT
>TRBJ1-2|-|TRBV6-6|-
CASSGTSLRNGYTF
TGTGCCAGCAGTGGGACGTCCTTGAGGAATGGCTACACCTTC
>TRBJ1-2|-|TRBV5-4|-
CASSSGGINYGYTF
TGTGCCAGCAGCTCAGGCGGGATTAACTATGGCTACACCTTC
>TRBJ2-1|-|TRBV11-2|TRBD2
CASSPRGGVNEQFF
TGTGCCAGCAGCCCCCGGGGGGGGGTCAATGAGCAGTTCTTC
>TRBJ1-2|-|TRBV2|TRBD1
CASSSGTGVTRGYTF
TGTGCCAGCAGTTCCGGGACAGGGGTTACTAGGGGCTACACCTTC
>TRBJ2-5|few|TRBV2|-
CASRRHAETQYF
TGTGCCAGCAGGCGCCACGCGGAGACCCAGTACTTC
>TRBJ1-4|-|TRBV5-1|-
CASSRTKTDVMGNEKLFF
TGCGCCAGTAGTCGAACAAAGACCGATGTTATGGGTAATGAAAAACTGTTTTTT
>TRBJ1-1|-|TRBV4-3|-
CASSQDAHGEEFLNTEAFF
TGCGCCAGCAGCCAAGATGCGCACGGGGAGGAGTTTCTGAACACTGAAGCTTTCTTT
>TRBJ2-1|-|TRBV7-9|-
CASSLGQGPYNEQFF
TGTGCCAGCAGCTTAGGTCAGGGTCCCTACAATGAGCAGTTCTTC
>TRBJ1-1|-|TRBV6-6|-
CASSDRNTEAFF
TGTGCCAGCAGTGACAGGAACACTGAAGCTTTCTTT
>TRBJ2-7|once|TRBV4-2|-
CASSQAKGGPYEQYF
TGTGCCAGCAGCCAAGCCAAGGGGGGTCCCTACGAGCAGTACTTC
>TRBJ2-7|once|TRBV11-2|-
CASSLDHHTYEQYF
TGTGCCAGCAGCTTAGATCACCACACCTACGAGCAGTACTTC
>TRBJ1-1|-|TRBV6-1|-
CASSEQSRTEAFF
TGTGCCAGCAGTGAACAGAGTCGGACTGAAGCTTTCTTT
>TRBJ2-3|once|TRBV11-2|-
CASSLGGIHTQYF
TGTGCCAGCAGCTTAGGGGGGATCCATACGCAGTATTTT
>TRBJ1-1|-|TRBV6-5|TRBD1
CASSYLGTGGEAFF
TGTGCCAGCAGTTACTTGGGGACAGGGGGAGAAGCTTTCTTT
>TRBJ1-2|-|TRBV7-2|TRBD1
CASSSGQGEGYGYTF
TGTGCCAGCAGCTCGGGACAGGGGGAGGGTTATGGCTACACCTTC
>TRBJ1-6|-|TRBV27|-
CASSPLGRPLHF
TGTGCCAGCAGCCCCCTTGGGCGACCCCTCCACTTT
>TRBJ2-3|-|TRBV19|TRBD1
CASRPDRGATDTQYF
TGTGCCAGTAGACCGGACAGGGGAGCGACAGATACGCAGTATTTT
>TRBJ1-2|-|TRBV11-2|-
CASSSRYNYGYTF
TGTGCCAGCAGCAGCCGGTATAACTATGGCTACACCTTC
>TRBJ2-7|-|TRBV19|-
CASSIQAQPYEQYF
TGTGCCAGTAGTATACAGGCGCAGCCCTACGAGCAGTACTTC
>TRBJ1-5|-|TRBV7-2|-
CASSADGGRAQPQHF
TGTGCCAGCAGCGCGGATGGGGGGCGGGCTCAGCCCCAGCATTTT
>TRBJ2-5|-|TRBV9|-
CASSEGPGETQYF
TGTGCCAGCAGCGAGGGGCCGGGTGAGACCCAGTACTTC
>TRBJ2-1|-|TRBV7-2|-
CASSLEFNGYNEQFF
TGTGCCAGCAGCTTAGAATTTAACGGCTACAATGAGCAGTTCTTC
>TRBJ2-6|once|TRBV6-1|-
CASSEGLSGANVLTF
TGTGCCAGCAGTGAAGGTCTATCTGGGGCCAACGTCCTGACTTTC
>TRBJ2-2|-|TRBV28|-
CASSARAGELFF
TGTGCCAGCAGTGCACGGGCCGGGGAGCTGTTTTTT
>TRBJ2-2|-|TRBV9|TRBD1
CASSVDGTGNTGELFF
TGTGCCAGCAGCGTAGATGGGACAGGGAACACCGGGGAGCTGTTTTTT
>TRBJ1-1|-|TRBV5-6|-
CASSLRGSTEAFF
TGTGCCAGCAGCCTCAGGGGAAGCACTGAAGCTTTCTTT
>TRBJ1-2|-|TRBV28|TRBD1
CASSSGDREGRYTF
TGTGCCAGCAGCTCTGGGGACAGGGAAGGGAGATACACCTTC
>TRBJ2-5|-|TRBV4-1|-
CASSQEAAQETQYF
TGCGCCAGCAGCCAAGAGGCAGCTCAAGAGACCCAGTACTTC
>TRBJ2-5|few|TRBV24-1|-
CATSDFGDRPETQYF
TGTGCCACCAGTGATTTTGGGGACCGCCCCGAGACCCAGTACTTC
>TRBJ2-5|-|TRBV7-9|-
CASSPSNRETQYF
TGTGCCAGCAGCCCCTCGAATAGGGAGACCCAGTACTTC
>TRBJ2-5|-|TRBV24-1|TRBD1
CATSEGGHQETQYF
TGTGCCACCAGTGAAGGGGGCCACCAAGAGACCCAGTACTTC
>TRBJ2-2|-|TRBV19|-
CASSAQGITGELFF
TGTGCCAGTAGTGCACAGGGTATCACCGGGGAGCTGTTTTTT
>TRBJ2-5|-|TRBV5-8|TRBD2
CASSLGLAGAQETQYF
TGTGCCAGCAGCTTGGGACTAGCGGGGGCACAAGAGACCCAGTACTTC